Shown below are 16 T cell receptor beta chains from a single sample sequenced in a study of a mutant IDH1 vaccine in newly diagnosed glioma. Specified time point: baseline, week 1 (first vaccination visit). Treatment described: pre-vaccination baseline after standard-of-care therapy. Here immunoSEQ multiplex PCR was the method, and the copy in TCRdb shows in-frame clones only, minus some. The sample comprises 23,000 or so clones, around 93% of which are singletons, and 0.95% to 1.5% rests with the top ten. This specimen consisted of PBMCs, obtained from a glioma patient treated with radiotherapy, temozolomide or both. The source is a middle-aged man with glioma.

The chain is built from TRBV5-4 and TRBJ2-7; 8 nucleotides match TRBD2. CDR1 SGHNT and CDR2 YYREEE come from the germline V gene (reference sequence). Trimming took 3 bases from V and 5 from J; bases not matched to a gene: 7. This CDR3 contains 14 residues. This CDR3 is CASSSGLGRNEQYF. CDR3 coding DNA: TGTGCCAGCAGCTCGGGACTAGGCAGGAACGAGCAGTACTTC. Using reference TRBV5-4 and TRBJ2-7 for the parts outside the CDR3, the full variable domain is ETGVTQSPTHLIKTRGQQVTLRCSSQSGHNTVSWYQQALGQGPQFIFQYYREEENGRGNFPPRFSGLQFPNYSSELNVNALELDDSALYLCASSSGLGRNEQYFGPGTRLTVT.

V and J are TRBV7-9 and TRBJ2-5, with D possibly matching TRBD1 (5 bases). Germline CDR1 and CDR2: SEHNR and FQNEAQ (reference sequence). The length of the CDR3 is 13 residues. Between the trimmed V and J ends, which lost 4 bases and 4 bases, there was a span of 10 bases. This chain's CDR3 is CASSSQGGETQYF. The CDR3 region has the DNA TGTGCCAGCAGCTCCCAGGGTGGAGAGACCCAGTACTTC.

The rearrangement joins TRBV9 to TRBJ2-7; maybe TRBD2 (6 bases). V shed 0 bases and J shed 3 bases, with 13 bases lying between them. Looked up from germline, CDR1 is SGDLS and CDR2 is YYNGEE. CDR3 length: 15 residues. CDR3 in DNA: TGTGCCAGCAGCGTAGCGGGCGGGGACGGCTACGAGCAGTACTTC. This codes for CASSVAGGDGYEQYF.

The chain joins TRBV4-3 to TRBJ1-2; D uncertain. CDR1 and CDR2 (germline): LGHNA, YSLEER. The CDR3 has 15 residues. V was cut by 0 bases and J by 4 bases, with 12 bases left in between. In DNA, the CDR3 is TGCGCCAGCAGCCAAGATAAGGCAGGACCCTATGGCTACACCTTC. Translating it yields CASSQDKAGPYGYTF.

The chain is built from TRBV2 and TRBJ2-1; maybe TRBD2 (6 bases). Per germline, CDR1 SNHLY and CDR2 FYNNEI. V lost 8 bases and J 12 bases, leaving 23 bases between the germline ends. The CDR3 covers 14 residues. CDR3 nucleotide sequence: TGTGCCAGCGGGACTCGGCCCTTTAGGTTTGGGCAGTTCTTC. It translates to CASGTRPFRFGQFF.

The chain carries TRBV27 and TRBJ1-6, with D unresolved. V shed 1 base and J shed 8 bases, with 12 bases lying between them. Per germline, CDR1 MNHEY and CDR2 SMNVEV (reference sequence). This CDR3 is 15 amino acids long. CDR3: CASSLFGEGDSPLHF. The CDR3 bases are TGTGCCAGCAGTTTATTCGGGGAGGGCGATTCACCCCTCCACTTT.

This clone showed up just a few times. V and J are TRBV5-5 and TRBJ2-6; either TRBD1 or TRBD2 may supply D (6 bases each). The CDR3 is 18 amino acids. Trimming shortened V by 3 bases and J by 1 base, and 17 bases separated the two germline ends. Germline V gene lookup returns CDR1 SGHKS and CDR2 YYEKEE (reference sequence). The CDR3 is CASSSRGLEKSGANVLTF. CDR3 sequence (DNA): TGTGCCAGCAGCTCCCGGGGGCTAGAAAAGTCTGGGGCCAACGTCCTGACTTTC. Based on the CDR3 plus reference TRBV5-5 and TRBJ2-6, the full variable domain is DAGVTQSPTHLIKTRGQQVTLRCSPISGHKSVSWYQQVLGQGPQFIFQYYEKEERGRGNFPDRFSARQFPNYSSELNVNALLLGDSALYLCASSSRGLEKSGANVLTFGAGSRLTVL.

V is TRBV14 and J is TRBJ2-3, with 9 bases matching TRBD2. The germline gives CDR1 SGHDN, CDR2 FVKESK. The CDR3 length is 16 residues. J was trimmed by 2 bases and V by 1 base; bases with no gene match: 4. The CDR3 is CASSQVSGRYTDTQYF. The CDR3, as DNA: TGTGCCAGCAGCCAAGTAAGCGGGAGGTACACAGATACGCAGTATTTT. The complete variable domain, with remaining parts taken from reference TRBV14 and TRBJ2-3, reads EAGVTQFPSHSVIEKGQTVTLRCDPISGHDNLYWYRRVMGKEIKFLLHFVKESKQDESGMPNNRFLAERTGGTYSTLKVQPAELEDSGVYFCASSQVSGRYTDTQYFGPGTRLTVL.

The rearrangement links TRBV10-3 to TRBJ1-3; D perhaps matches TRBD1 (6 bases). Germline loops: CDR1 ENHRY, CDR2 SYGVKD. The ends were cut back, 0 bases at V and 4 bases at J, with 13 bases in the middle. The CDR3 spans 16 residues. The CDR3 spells CAISESRGQPGNTIYF. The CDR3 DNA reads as TGTGCCATCAGTGAGTCGCGGGGGCAGCCCGGAAACACCATATATTTT.

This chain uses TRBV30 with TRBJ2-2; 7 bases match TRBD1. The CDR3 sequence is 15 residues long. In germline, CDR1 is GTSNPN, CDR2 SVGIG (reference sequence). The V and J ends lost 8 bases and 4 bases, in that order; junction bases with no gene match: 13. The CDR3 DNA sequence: TGTGCCGGTACCCTAAGGGGGCGAATCACCGGGGAGCTGTTTTTT. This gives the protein CAGTLRGRITGELFF.

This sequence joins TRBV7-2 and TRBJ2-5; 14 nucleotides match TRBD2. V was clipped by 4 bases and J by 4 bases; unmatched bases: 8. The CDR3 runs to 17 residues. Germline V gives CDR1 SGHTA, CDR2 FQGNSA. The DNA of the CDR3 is TGTGCCAGCAGCTCGACTAGCGGGGGGGCCTACGGAGAGACCCAGTACTTC. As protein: CASSSTSGGAYGETQYF. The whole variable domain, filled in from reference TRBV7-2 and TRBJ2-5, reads GAGVSQSPSNKVTEKGKDVELRCDPISGHTALYWYRQSLGQGLEFLIYFQGNSAPDKSGLPSDRFSAERTGGSVSTLTIQRTQQEDSAVYLCASSSTSGGAYGETQYFGPGTRLLVL.

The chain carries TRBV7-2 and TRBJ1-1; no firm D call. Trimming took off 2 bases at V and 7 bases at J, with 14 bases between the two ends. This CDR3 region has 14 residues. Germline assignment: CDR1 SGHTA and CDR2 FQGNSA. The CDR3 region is CASSLNRPSREAFF. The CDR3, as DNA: TGTGCCAGCAGCTTAAATCGGCCCTCCCGTGAAGCTTTCTTT.

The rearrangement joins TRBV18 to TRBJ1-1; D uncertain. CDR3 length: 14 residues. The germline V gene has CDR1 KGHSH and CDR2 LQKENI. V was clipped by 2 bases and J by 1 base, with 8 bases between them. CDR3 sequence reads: CASSPSRGNTEAFF. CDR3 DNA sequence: TGTGCCAGCTCACCATCTAGAGGGAACACTGAAGCTTTCTTT.

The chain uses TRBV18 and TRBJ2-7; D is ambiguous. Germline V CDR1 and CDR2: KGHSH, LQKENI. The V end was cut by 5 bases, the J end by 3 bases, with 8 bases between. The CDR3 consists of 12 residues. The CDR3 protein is CASSSSVYEQYF. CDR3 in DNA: TGTGCCAGCTCATCTTCCGTCTACGAGCAGTACTTC.

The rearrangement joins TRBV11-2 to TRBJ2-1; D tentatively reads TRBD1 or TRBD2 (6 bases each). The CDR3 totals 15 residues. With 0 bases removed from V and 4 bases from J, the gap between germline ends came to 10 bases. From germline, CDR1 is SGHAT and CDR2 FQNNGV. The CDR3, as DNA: TGTGCCAGCAGCTTAGACGGGGGCAGTTACAATGAGCAGTTCTTC. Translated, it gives CASSLDGGSYNEQFF.

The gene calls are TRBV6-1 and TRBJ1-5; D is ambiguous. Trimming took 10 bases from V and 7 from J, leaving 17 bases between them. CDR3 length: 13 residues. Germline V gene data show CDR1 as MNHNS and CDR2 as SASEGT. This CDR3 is CATMTVPPQPQHF. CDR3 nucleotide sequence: TGTGCCACCATGACCGTACCTCCACAGCCCCAGCATTTT.